What follows are 16 T cell receptor beta chains derived from one specimen sequenced in a study of blood T cells in healthy people across ages. The use of a sample-barcoded 5' primer and a J-beta primer mix characterized a second PCR of about 7 to 12 cycles. TCRdb re-called the 5' RACE reads with MiXCR, one entry per CDR3 protein. The data hold 1 million or so distinct CDR3 sequences, with approximately 25% observed a single time. The same sample was also studied in work on T cells of mothers and their children.

Sequenced material: blood. These receptor sequences come from a girl aged 2-10 years in good health.

This clonotype was found a few times. The chain has TRBV7-8 and TRBJ2-5; 10 bases line up with TRBD2. The J call is uncertain, as TRBJ2-1 better fits the DNA end. Germline V gene data show CDR1 as SGHVS and CDR2 as FQNEAQ. The CDR3 has 14 amino acids. The CDR3 DNA is TGTGCCAGCAGCTCCGTAGCGGGAGGTGGTGAGCAGTTCTTC. This encodes CASSSVAGGGEQFF.

The rearrangement links TRBV28 to TRBJ2-7, with D perhaps TRBD1 (6 bases). Trimming shortened V by 6 bases and J by 8 bases, and 14 bases separated the two germline ends. Germline V CDR1 and CDR2: MDHEN, SYDVKM. CDR3 length: 12 residues. CDR3 sequence reads: CASSPIGGKQYF. The DNA for the CDR3 is TGTGCCAGCAGCCCCATAGGGGGAAAGCAGTACTTC.

This rearrangement joins TRBV6-1 to TRBJ2-2; possibly TRBD1 for D (5 bases). The CDR3 has 17 amino acids. Germline V lookup: CDR1 MNHNS, CDR2 SASEGT. V was cut by 4 bases and J by 4 bases, with 19 bases left in between. The CDR3 spells CASSGLGDTFLTGELFF. In DNA form, the CDR3 reads TGTGCCAGCAGTGGATTAGGGGATACCTTTCTCACCGGGGAGCTGTTTTTT.

This chain uses TRBV21-1 with TRBJ2-1; the D call in the table, TRBD1, was not verified against the DNA. The end of the DNA aligns better with TRBJ2-7, so the J call may be wrong. TRBV21-1 is marked as a pseudogene. This CDR3 spans 16 amino acids. The chain's CDR3 is CASSKVSRDSPYEQYF. CDR3 nucleotide sequence: TGTGCCAGCAGCAAAGTGTCGCGGGATTCCCCCTACGAGCAGTACTTC.

This chain uses TRBV12-3 or TRBV12-4 with TRBJ2-5; tentatively, D is TRBD2 (5 bases). V lost 2 bases and J lost 3, with 16 bases in between. The CDR3 spans 16 residues. The CDR3 bases are TGTGCCAGCAGTTTAAACGGAGGCCTAGAGGAAGAGACCCAGTACTTC. It translates to CASSLNGGLEEETQYF.

This sequence joins TRBV6-2 or TRBV6-3 and TRBJ2-2; D may match TRBD1 or TRBD2 (5 bases each). V was shortened by 7 bases and J by 1 base, with 19 bases between the two germline ends. CDR1 is MNHEY, CDR2 SVGEGT, per germline. CDR3 length equals 17 residues. CDR3 in DNA: TGTGCCAGCAATTTTAAAGCGAGGGGTTTGAACACCGGGGAGCTGTTTTTT. It is translated as CASNFKARGLNTGELFF.

This clonotype was counted between two and nine times. This chain joins TRBV7-2 and TRBJ2-3, with 7 bases matching TRBD2. The V and J ends lost 5 bases and 6 bases, in that order; junction bases with no gene match: 8. Germline V gives CDR1 SGHTA, CDR2 FQGNSA. The CDR3 runs to 14 residues. The CDR3 protein is CASSPGLGGDTQYF. CDR3 nucleotide sequence: TGTGCCAGCAGCCCTGGACTAGGCGGCGATACGCAGTATTTT. Together with reference TRBV7-2 and TRBJ2-3, the CDR3 gives the full variable domain: GAGVSQSPSNKVTEKGKDVELRCDPISGHTALYWYRQSLGQGLEFLIYFQGNSAPDKSGLPSDRFSAERTGGSVSTLTIQRTQQEDSAVYLCASSPGLGGDTQYFGPGTRLTVL.

This clonotype was counted only a few times. The CDR3 DNA is TGTGCCAGCAGCCCTCGATTTCTAGCGGGCCAAGAGACCCAGTACTTC. The encoded protein is CASSPRFLAGQETQYF. The J gene is TRBJ2-5, the V gene TRBV3-1; 8 bases are shared with TRBD2. The CDR3 covers 16 residues. The V and J ends lost 4 bases and 1 base, in that order; junction bases with no gene match: 8. The V gene's germline CDR1 is LGHDT and CDR2 YNNKEL (reference sequence).

The genes are TRBV6-5 and TRBJ1-1; D is unclear. Trimming stripped 6 bases from V and 11 bases from J, with 13 bases between. CDR3 length equals 11 residues. The germline CDR1 and CDR2 sequences are MNHEY and SVGAGI. CDR3 DNA: TGTGCCAGCAGCACCATCGGGAAGGCTTTCTTT. Protein product: CASSTIGKAFF.

There are a few counts of this clonotype. V gene TRBV29-1 combines with J gene TRBJ2-1, with 8 bases that match TRBD2. Near its end, the DNA agrees better with TRBJ2-7, so the J call may be wrong. In germline, CDR1 is SQVTM, CDR2 ANQGSEA. The CDR3 extends over 16 amino acids. CDR3: CSVPSAGATFFYEQYF. CDR3 sequence (DNA): TGCAGCGTGCCATCAGCGGGGGCGACCTTCTTCTACGAGCAGTACTTC.

CDR3 bases: TGCGCCAGCAGCCCGGGGACTAGATCAGCAGATACGCAGTATTTT. It encodes CASSPGTRSADTQYF. The genes are TRBV4-3 and TRBJ2-3, with TRBD2 matching 8 bases. The CDR3 spans 15 residues. Germline loops: CDR1 LGHNA, CDR2 YSLEER. With V trimmed by 4 bases and J by 4 bases, 7 bases remained unmatched.

This clonotype was counted between two and nine times. This chain links TRBV4-2 with TRBJ2-1; TRBD1 matches at 8 bases. J was trimmed by 9 bases and V by 1 base; bases with no gene match: 11. Germline CDR1 reads LGHNA; CDR2 reads YNFKEQ. The CDR3 runs to 16 residues. CDR3 sequence: CASSQVSRGQGGEQFF. The CDR3 region has the DNA TGTGCCAGCAGCCAAGTATCCAGGGGGCAGGGCGGTGAGCAGTTCTTC.

This clonotype was observed a few times. The chain is built from TRBV25-1 and TRBJ2-4; D is uncertain. Germline-derived CDR1 and CDR2 are MGHDK and SYGVNS. V was cut by 0 bases and J by 9 bases, with 12 bases left in between. This CDR3 comprises 14 residues. CDR3 sequence reads: CASSEYSRSGIQYF. CDR3 sequence (DNA): TGTGCCAGCAGTGAATATTCCAGGTCTGGCATTCAGTACTTC.

Only a few counts were recorded for this clonotype. This chain joins TRBV5-1 and TRBJ2-7; D ambiguous. Germline-derived CDR1 and CDR2 are SGHRS and YFSETQ. V was trimmed by 0 bases and J by 4 bases, leaving 8 bases between them. The CDR3 extends over 13 amino acids. The DNA for the CDR3 is TGCGCCAGCAGCTTGGAAGCCCAATACGAGCAGTACTTC. This translates into CASSLEAQYEQYF.

The chain carries TRBV4-1 and TRBJ2-1; D ambiguous. The CDR3 runs to 16 residues. Germline lookup yields CDR1 MGHRA and CDR2 YSYEKL. Trimming removed 1 base from V and 3 bases from J, with 13 bases in between. In DNA form, the CDR3 reads TGCGCCAGCAGCCAAGCGGTCCTCCCCCTCTACAATGAGCAGTTCTTC. Translated: CASSQAVLPLYNEQFF.

The genes are TRBV5-1 and TRBJ2-2; TRBD1 agrees at 7 bases. In germline, CDR1 is SGHRS, CDR2 YFSETQ. V was clipped by 3 bases and J by 6 bases; unmatched bases: 8. This CDR3 comprises 15 residues. Here the CDR3 DNA reads TGCGCCAGCAGCTCAACAACAGGGGTTGCCGGGGAGCTGTTTTTT. Its protein product is CASSSTTGVAGELFF.